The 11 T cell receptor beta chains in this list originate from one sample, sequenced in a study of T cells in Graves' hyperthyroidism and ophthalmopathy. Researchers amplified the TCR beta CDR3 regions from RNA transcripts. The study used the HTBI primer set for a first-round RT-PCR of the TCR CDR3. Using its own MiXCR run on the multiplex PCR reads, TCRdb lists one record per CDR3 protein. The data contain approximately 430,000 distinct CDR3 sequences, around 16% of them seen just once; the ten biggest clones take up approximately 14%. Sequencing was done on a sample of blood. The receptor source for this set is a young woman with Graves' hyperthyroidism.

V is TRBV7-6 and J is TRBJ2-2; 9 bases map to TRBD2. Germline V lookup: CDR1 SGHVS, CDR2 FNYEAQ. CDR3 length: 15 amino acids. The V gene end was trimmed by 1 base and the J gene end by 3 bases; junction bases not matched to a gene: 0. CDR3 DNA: TGTGCCAGCAGCTTAGGCGGGGGGGACACCGGGGAGCTGTTTTTT. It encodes CASSLGGGDTGELFF.

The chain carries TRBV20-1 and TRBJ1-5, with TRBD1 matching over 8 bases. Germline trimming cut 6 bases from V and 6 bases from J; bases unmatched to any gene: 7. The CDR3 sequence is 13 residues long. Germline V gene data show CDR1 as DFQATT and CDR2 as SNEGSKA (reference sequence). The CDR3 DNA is TGCAGTGCCGGACAGGGAGGAAGTCAGCCCCAGCATTTT. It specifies CSAGQGGSQPQHF.

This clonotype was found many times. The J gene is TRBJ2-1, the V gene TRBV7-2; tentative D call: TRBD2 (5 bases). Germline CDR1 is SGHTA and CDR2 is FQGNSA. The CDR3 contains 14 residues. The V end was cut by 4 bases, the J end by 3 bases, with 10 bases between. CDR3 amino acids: CASSYAGLYNEQFF. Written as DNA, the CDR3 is TGTGCCAGCAGCTACGCGGGCCTCTACAATGAGCAGTTCTTC.

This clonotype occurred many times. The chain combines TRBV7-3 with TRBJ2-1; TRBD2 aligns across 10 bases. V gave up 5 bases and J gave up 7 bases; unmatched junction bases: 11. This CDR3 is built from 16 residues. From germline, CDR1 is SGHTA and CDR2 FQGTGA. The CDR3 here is CASSPTASGRGNEQFF. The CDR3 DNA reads TGTGCCAGCAGCCCAACCGCTAGCGGGAGAGGTAATGAGCAGTTCTTC. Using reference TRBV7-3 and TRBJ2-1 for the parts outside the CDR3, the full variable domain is GAGVSQTPSNKVTEKGKYVELRCDPISGHTALYWYRQSLGQGPEFLIYFQGTGAADDSGLPNDRFFAVRPEGSVSTLKIQRTERGDSAVYLCASSPTASGRGNEQFFGPGTRLTVL.

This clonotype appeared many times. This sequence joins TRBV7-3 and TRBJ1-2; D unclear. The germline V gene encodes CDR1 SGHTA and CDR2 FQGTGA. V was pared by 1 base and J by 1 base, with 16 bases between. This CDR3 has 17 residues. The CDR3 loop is CASSLMESLWINYGYTF. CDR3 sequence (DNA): TGTGCCAGCAGCTTAATGGAGAGTTTATGGATTAACTATGGCTACACCTTC.

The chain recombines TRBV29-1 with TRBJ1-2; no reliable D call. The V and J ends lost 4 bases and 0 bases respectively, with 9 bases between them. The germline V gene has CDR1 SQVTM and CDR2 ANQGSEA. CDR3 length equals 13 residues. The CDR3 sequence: CSVAAGTNYGYTF. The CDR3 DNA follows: TGCAGCGTTGCCGCCGGGACTAACTATGGCTACACCTTC.

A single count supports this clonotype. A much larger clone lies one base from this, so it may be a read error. The CDR3 DNA reads as TGTGCCTGCAGTTCCCAGGGGGCGCTTGGCTACACCTTC. The encoded protein is CACSSQGALGYTF. The chain couples TRBV27 to TRBJ1-2; 8 bases are a match to TRBD1. Germline-derived CDR1 and CDR2 are MNHEY and SMNVEV (reference sequence). CDR3 length: 13 amino acids.

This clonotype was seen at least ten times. For the CDR3, the DNA is TGTGCCAGCAGTAGGCAGGGCAATCAGCCCCAGCATTTT. Amino acid sequence: CASSRQGNQPQHF. The V call is TRBV12-3 or TRBV12-4, the J call TRBJ1-5; no reliable D call. The V end lost 5 bases, the J end lost 2 bases, and 7 bases lay between the germline ends. This CDR3 has 13 residues.

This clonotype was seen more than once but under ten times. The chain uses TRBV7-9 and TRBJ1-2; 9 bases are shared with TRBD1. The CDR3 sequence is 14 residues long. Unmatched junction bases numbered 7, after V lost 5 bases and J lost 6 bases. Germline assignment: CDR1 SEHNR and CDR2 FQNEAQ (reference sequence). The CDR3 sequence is CASSTQGQGHGYTF. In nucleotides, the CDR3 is TGTGCCAGCAGCACCCAGGGACAGGGCCATGGCTACACCTTC.

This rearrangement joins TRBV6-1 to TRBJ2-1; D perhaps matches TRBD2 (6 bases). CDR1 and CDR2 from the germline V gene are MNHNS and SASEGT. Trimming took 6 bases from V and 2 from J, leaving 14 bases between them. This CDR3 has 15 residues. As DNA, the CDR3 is TGTGCCAGCAGGCCCGACTGGGGGGCCTACAATGAGCAGTTCTTC. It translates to CASRPDWGAYNEQFF.

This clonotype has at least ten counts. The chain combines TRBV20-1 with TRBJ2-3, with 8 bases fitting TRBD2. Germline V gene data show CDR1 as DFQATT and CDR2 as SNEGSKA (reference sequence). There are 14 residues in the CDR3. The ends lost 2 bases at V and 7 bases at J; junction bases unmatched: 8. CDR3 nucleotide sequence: TGCAGTGCTAGAACGGCGGGGGGCCGCAATACGCAGTATTTT. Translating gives CSARTAGGRNTQYF.